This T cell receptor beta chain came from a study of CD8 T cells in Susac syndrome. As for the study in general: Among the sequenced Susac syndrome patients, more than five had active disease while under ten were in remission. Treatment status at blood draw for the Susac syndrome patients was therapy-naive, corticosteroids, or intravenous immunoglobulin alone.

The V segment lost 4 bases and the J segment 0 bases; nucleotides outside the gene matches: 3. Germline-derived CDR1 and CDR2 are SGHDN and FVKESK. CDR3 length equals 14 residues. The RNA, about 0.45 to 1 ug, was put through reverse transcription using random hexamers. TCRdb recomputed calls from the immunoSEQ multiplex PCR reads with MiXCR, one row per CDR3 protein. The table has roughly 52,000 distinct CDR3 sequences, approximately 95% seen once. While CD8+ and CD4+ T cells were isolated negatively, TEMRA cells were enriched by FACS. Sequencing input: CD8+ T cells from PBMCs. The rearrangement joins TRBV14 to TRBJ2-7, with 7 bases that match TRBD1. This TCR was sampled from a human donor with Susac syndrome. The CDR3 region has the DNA TGTGCCAGCAGCCGGGACAGCAGCTCCTACGAGCAGTACTTC. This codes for CASSRDSSSYEQYF.